The sequence of this TCR beta chain was determined in a study of CD39 and CD103 CD8 tumor-infiltrating T cells listed by TCRdb under 2018. Background for the entire study: Repertoire comparisons were shown for an HPV-positive HNSCC, an HPV-negative HNSCC, an ovarian cancer and a melanoma patient. Deep sequencing of TCRbeta CDR3 was used to compare the repertoires of CD8 TIL subsets, defined by CD103 and CD39, with those of peripheral memory CD8 T cells. General findings and caveats noted by the study authors: Compared with DN and SP CD8 TILs and with blood memory CD8 T cells, DP CD8 TILs appeared more oligoclonal, with the top 30 clonotypes covering roughly 55-86%. Clonotypes from DN TILs largely overlapped with peripheral memory CD8 repertoires, while clonotypes from DP TILs were only rarely found in blood or uninvolved lymph node.

From around 10,000 to 100,000 sorted cells per subset, genomic DNA was extracted using the DNeasy Blood and Tissue Kit. The immunoSEQ service sequenced and mapped the TCRbeta V-J or V-D-J regions, with each sample reaching coverage above 9x. The authors processed their data as follows. Only productive rearrangements exported from the immunoSEQ Analyzer platform were analyzed, with clonality assessed on the 500 most abundant clones. Repertoire overlap between populations was quantified with the Morisita-Horn similarity index and the Jaccard index. Morisita-Horn similarity between CD8 T-cell subset TCR repertoires was measured in about 6 cancer patients. TCRdb retrieved this table from immuneACCESS and kept in-frame rearrangements only. Not all clones are present; in checked studies, unresolved V genes account for under half, and no reason is known for the remainder. That table furnishes V, J and clone size, whereas the DNA furnished D and trimming. This sample is represented by 15,000 to 20,000 clones; about nine tenths of them were singletons. About 4.6% of the sample is taken by the ten largest.

Relative to germline, V is 3 bases shorter and J is 1 base shorter, with 19 bases between their ends. CDR1 SGDLS and CDR2 YYNGEE were looked up in the germline V gene. The CDR3 goes from the cysteine to the phenylalanine over 17 residues. The entry retains the CDR3 DNA only, 51 bases that are in frame from base 1. A note on this clone: Its recognized antigen is unknown. The input lacks base qualities; no much larger clone sits a single base away.

At the time of sample collection the patients were not on therapy, although prior treatments varied from chemotherapy, radiotherapy, surgery and immunotherapy to no treatment. After thawing, cells were enriched for T lymphocytes using a negative-selection kit, with EpCAM beads added for tumor-infiltrating lymphocytes. Memory CD8 T cells were sorted using a CD8+CD4-CD45RA- gate, without regard to whether the cells expressed CCR7. Peripheral blood mononuclear cells were isolated by Ficoll-Paque PLUS gradient and cryopreserved before analysis. Populations were sorted on a FACSAria II to just over 97% purity, and cell pellets were frozen without culture for TCR sequencing.

The sequence links TRBV9 to TRBJ1-2, and possibly TRBD1, on 5 matching bases. This sequence originates from a human donor with head and neck squamous cell carcinoma. What was sequenced was CD8+ T cells sorted from blood. The cell subset or site label corresponds to: total memory CD8 T cells (CD45RA-CCR7+/-) from blood or uninvolved lymph node. The CDR3: CASSAPEGVWGNYGYTF. The bases are TGTGCCAGCAGCGCCCCCGAAGGGGTTTGGGGTAACTATGGCTACACCTTC.